The next 21 T cell receptor beta chains were all read from a single sample in a study of T cell responses to AZD1222 COVID-19 vaccine. Assay used: immunoSEQ multiplex PCR; TCRdb lists only in-frame clones, some missing. The sample includes around 120,000 clones, roughly 90% of them seen just once. This material consisted of peripheral blood, taken 28 days after the second AZD1222 dose. These receptors all come from an adult who received the AZD1222 COVID-19 vaccine.

This chain joins TRBV6-5 and TRBJ1-2, with 7 bases matching TRBD1. The junction had 10 bases not matched to a gene; V was cut back by 6 bases and J by 3 bases. Germline CDR1 MNHEY, CDR2 SVGAGI. The CDR3 is made up of 15 amino acids. The CDR3 region is CASRGSETGHYGYTF. CDR3 coding DNA: TGTGCCAGCAGAGGCTCCGAGACAGGGCACTATGGCTACACCTTC.

This chain joins TRBV20-1 and TRBJ2-1; D is tentatively TRBD1 or TRBD2 (6 bases each). The V end was cut by 6 bases, the J end by 10 bases, with 13 bases between. Germline CDR1 is DFQATT and CDR2 is SNEGSKA (reference sequence). CDR3 size: 11 residues. The CDR3 bases are TGCAGTGCCGACGGGGGCGAAGAGCAGTTCTTC. It specifies CSADGGEEQFF.

The chain combines TRBV7-2 with TRBJ2-7, with D perhaps matching TRBD1 or TRBD2 (5 bases each). This CDR3 is built from 15 residues. V was pared by 0 bases and J by 2 bases, with 11 bases between. The germline V gene encodes CDR1 SGHTA and CDR2 FQGNSA. DNA of the CDR3: TGTGCCAGCAGCTTAGCGGGGACGGGCCCCTACGAGCAGTACTTC. Translation gives CASSLAGTGPYEQYF.

The chain carries TRBV28 and TRBJ2-1, with a tentative D call TRBD2 (7 bases). Germline CDR1 is MDHEN and CDR2 is SYDVKM. V dropped 3 bases and J dropped 0 bases, with 12 bases sitting between them. CDR3 length equals 16 residues. CDR3 loop: CASSFGGASSYNEQFF. The CDR3 nucleotides are TGTGCCAGCAGTTTTGGGGGGGCTAGCTCCTACAATGAGCAGTTCTTC.

This chain links TRBV5-4 with TRBJ1-1; 7 bases agree with TRBD1. The V gene end was trimmed by 2 bases and the J gene end by 6 bases; junction bases not matched to a gene: 10. The germline gives CDR1 SGHNT, CDR2 YYREEE (reference sequence). The CDR3 covers 15 residues. The CDR3 region is CASSLVQQGWSEAFF. In DNA, the CDR3 is TGTGCCAGCAGCTTAGTTCAACAGGGGTGGTCTGAAGCTTTCTTT.

The genes are TRBV5-1 and TRBJ1-1, with 8 positions matching TRBD1. Germline V lookup: CDR1 SGHRS, CDR2 YFSETQ. The V gene end was trimmed by 2 bases and the J gene end by 2 bases; junction bases not matched to a gene: 2. The CDR3 is 14 amino acids. For the CDR3, the DNA is TGCGCCAGCAGCTTTGGGACAGGCAACACTGAAGCTTTCTTT. Protein sequence: CASSFGTGNTEAFF. Full variable domain (outside the CDR3, taken from reference TRBV5-1 and TRBJ1-1): KAGVTQTPRYLIKTRGQQVTLSCSPISGHRSVSWYQQTPGQGLQFLFEYFSETQRNKGNFPGRFSGRQFSNSRSEMNVSTLELGDSALYLCASSFGTGNTEAFFGQGTRLTVV.

This sequence joins TRBV7-2 and TRBJ1-1; D is possibly TRBD1 (6 bases). Trimming cost V 0 bases and J 1 base, with 9 bases left between them. The CDR3 has 15 amino acids. CDR1 is SGHTA and CDR2 is FQGNSA in the germline V gene. The CDR3 DNA is TGTGCCAGCAGCTTAGCACCGGGACAGAACACTGAAGCTTTCTTT. This codes for CASSLAPGQNTEAFF. The full variable domain, in which reference TRBV7-2 and TRBJ1-1 provide the parts outside the CDR3, is GAGVSQSPSNKVTEKGKDVELRCDPISGHTALYWYRQSLGQGLEFLIYFQGNSAPDKSGLPSDRFSAERTGGSVSTLTIQRTQQEDSAVYLCASSLAPGQNTEAFFGQGTRLTVV.

The DNA for the CDR3 is TGTGCCAGCAGTTACTCAGCCCAGGGGCCCTACAATGAGCAGTTCTTC. It yields the protein CASSYSAQGPYNEQFF. This chain connects TRBV6-6 to TRBJ2-1; the D gene is possibly TRBD1 (6 bases). CDR1 MNHNY and CDR2 SVGAGI come from the germline V gene (reference sequence). Trimming took off 0 bases at V and 2 bases at J, with 11 bases between the two ends. The CDR3 extends over 16 amino acids.

The chain couples TRBV5-8 to TRBJ1-3, with a tentative D call TRBD1 (5 bases). This CDR3 is built from 16 residues. Germline V gives CDR1 SGHTS, CDR2 YDEGEE. V dropped 0 bases and J dropped 0 bases, with 10 bases sitting between them. The CDR3 is CASSLGGRNSGNTIYF. The CDR3, as DNA: TGTGCCAGCAGCTTGGGGGGACGGAACTCTGGAAACACCATATATTTT.

The CDR3 region has the DNA TGTGCCAGCTTCCCGTCGCAGGGACATCAGCCCCAGCATTTT. Translated: CASFPSQGHQPQHF. J is TRBJ1-5 and V is TRBV28; tentative D call: TRBD1 (5 bases). This CDR3 contains 14 residues. CDR1 MDHEN and CDR2 SYDVKM come from the germline V gene. Trimming took 8 bases from V and 5 from J, leaving 16 bases between them.

The rearrangement joins TRBV5-4 to TRBJ2-5; D is undetermined. Deletions cut 1 base from V and 3 bases from J, with 7 bases between. From germline, CDR1 is SGHNT and CDR2 YYREEE (reference sequence). This CDR3 region has 13 residues. The CDR3 sequence: CASSLPRKETQYF. CDR3 DNA: TGTGCCAGCAGCTTGCCTAGAAAAGAGACCCAGTACTTC.

V is TRBV6-5 and J is TRBJ2-7, with TRBD1 matching 11 bases. J gave up 4 bases and V 0 bases, and 5 bases lay outside the gene matches. From germline, CDR1 is MNHEY and CDR2 SVGAGI. There are 16 residues in the CDR3. In DNA form, the CDR3 reads TGTGCCAGCAGTTACTCCTCCGGGACAGGGGGTTACGAGCAGTACTTC. It translates to CASSYSSGTGGYEQYF.

The chain uses TRBV2 and TRBJ2-5; D gene uncertain. This CDR3 spans 13 amino acids. Germline V lookup: CDR1 SNHLY, CDR2 FYNNEI. Trimming shortened V by 1 base and J by 3 bases, and 6 bases separated the two germline ends. CDR3: CASSEGLKETQYF. For the CDR3, the DNA is TGTGCCAGCAGTGAAGGGCTTAAAGAGACCCAGTACTTC. The full variable domain, with the rest looked up from reference TRBV2 and TRBJ2-5, is EPEVTQTPSHQVTQMGQEVILRCVPISNHLYFYWYRQILGQKVEFLVSFYNNEISEKSEIFDDQFSVERPDGSNFTLKIRSTKLEDSAMYFCASSEGLKETQYFGPGTRLLVL.

V and J are TRBV5-1 and TRBJ1-1; the D gene is possibly TRBD1 (6 bases). V was shortened by 4 bases and J by 1 base, with 17 bases between the two germline ends. The CDR3 is 16 residues long. Germline CDR1 is SGHRS and CDR2 is YFSETQ. This chain's CDR3 is CASSPMPLQGNTEAFF. CDR3 DNA sequence: TGCGCCAGCAGCCCAATGCCCCTACAGGGGAACACTGAAGCTTTCTTT.

The chain carries TRBV19 and TRBJ1-2; TRBD1 might be the D (6 bases). The CDR3 has 14 residues. The germline CDR1 and CDR2 sequences are LNHDA and SQIVND (reference sequence). V was clipped by 0 bases and J by 4 bases, with 9 bases between them. DNA for the CDR3: TGTGCCAGTAGTATAGACAGGGGAGGCTATGGCTACACCTTC. This sequence encodes CASSIDRGGYGYTF.

The chain recombines TRBV3-1 (or the pseudogene TRBV3-2) with TRBJ2-7; weak D call: TRBD1 (6 bases). The CDR3 sequence is 15 residues long. V gave up 2 bases and J gave up 2 bases, with 13 bases separating them. Germline loops: CDR1 LGHDT, CDR2 YNNKEL (reference sequence). The CDR3 reads CASSQIGGRTYEQYF. In DNA, the CDR3 is TGTGCCAGCAGCCAAATTGGGGGCCGAACCTACGAGCAGTACTTC.

This chain uses TRBV24-1 with TRBJ2-4; D remains ambiguous. Per the germline V gene, CDR1 is KGHDR and CDR2 is SFDVKD. The CDR3 runs to 13 residues. V gave up 5 bases and J gave up 5 bases, with 9 bases separating them. In DNA form, the CDR3 reads TGTGCCACCAGTGCTACGGAAGAAAACATTCAGTACTTC. Its protein product is CATSATEENIQYF.

The gene calls are TRBV6-4 and TRBJ1-6; the match to TRBD1 covers 11 bases. With 6 bases clipped from V and 9 bases from J, the junction kept 4 bases outside the gene matches. CDR1 is MRHNA, CDR2 SNTAGT, per germline. The CDR3 covers 14 residues. This CDR3 is CASRTGTGGSPLHF. The CDR3 region has the DNA TGTGCCAGCAGGACCGGGACAGGGGGTTCACCCCTCCACTTT.

This clone was picked up a small number of times. This chain joins TRBV15 and TRBJ1-1, with a tentative D call TRBD1 (5 bases). V was trimmed by 0 bases and J by 2 bases, leaving 16 bases between them. Germline loops: CDR1 LNHNV, CDR2 YYDKDF (reference sequence). The CDR3 covers 17 residues. CDR3 region: CATSRDEGVRGNTEAFF. The CDR3 DNA is TGTGCCACCAGCAGAGATGAAGGGGTAAGAGGCAACACTGAAGCTTTCTTT. The variable domain in full, with the rest retrieved from reference TRBV15 and TRBJ1-1, is DAMVIQNPRYQVTQFGKPVTLSCSQTLNHNVMYWYQQKSSQAPKLLFHYYDKDFNNEADTPDNFQSRRPNTSFCFLDIRSPGLGDTAMYLCATSRDEGVRGNTEAFFGQGTRLTVV.

The table lists this clone with a count of one. The CDR3 DNA reads as TGTGCCAGCAGTCTAGGGACAGGGGGTATCGGGGAGCTGTTTTTT. This codes for CASSLGTGGIGELFF. V is TRBV2 and J is TRBJ2-2, with TRBD1 matching over 11 bases. Germline V gene lookup returns CDR1 SNHLY and CDR2 FYNNEI. With 5 bases clipped from V and 7 bases from J, the junction kept 6 bases outside the gene matches. The CDR3 contains 15 residues.

This rearrangement joins TRBV10-3 to TRBJ2-7; TRBD1 matches 9 bases. The CDR3 runs 13 residues. Per germline, CDR1 ENHRY and CDR2 SYGVKD. V lost 5 bases, J lost 6 bases, and 5 bases stayed unmatched. The CDR3 bases are TGTGCCATCAGTCCCGGGACAGGGTCCGAGCAGTACTTC. It encodes CAISPGTGSEQYF.